This is a list of T cell receptor beta chains from one sample in a study of T cell responses to AZD1222 COVID-19 vaccine. The data were produced by immunoSEQ multiplex PCR, yet TCRdb's version contains in-frame clones alone and is incomplete. The sample carries 150,000 to 200,000 clones, approximately 90% recorded once. The sample was peripheral blood, taken 28 days after the second dose of the MenACWY control vaccine. All receptors come from an adult who received the MenACWY meningococcal vaccine as a control. CDR3s include the opening cysteine and the closing phenylalanine or tryptophan. D genes are given only for firm matches. Only part of the rows carry a size: once, few, many, or a class if the clone is expanded.

J | D | V | size | length | CDR3 | DNA
TRBJ2-1 | TRBD2 | TRBV11-2 | once | 16 | CASSSATSALYNEQFF | TGTGCCAGCAGCTCGGCCACTAGCGCTCTTTACAATGAGCAGTTCTTC
TRBJ2-5 | . | TRBV29-1 | . | 13 | CSVEDTSTETQYF | TGCAGCGTTGAAGACACCAGCACGGAGACCCAGTACTTC
TRBJ1-4 | . | TRBV27 | . | 12 | CASKVPGEKLFF | TGTGCCAGCAAAGTTCCGGGGGAAAAACTGTTTTTT
TRBJ1-5 | TRBD1 | TRBV19 | once | 14 | CASRIDRGHQPQHF | TGTGCCAGTAGAATAGACAGGGGGCATCAGCCCCAGCATTTT
TRBJ2-2 | . | TRBV24-1 | . | 14 | CATKPTSGTGELFF | TGTGCCACCAAGCCGACTAGTGGAACCGGGGAGCTGTTTTTT
TRBJ2-1 | . | TRBV27 | . | 13 | CASSLTYYNEQFF | TGTGCCAGCAGTTTAACATACTACAATGAGCAGTTCTTC
TRBJ2-1 | . | TRBV28 | . | 14 | CASSLVGRGNEQFF | TGTGCCAGCAGTTTAGTAGGCAGGGGAAATGAGCAGTTCTTC
TRBJ2-3 | TRBD2 | TRBV3-1/TRBV3-2 | . | 16 | CASSPAAGISTDTQYF | TGTGCCAGCAGCCCCGCAGCGGGGATTAGCACAGATACGCAGTATTTT
TRBJ1-3 | . | TRBV6-2/TRBV6-3 | . | 16 | CASSYSTIRSGNTIYF | TGTGCCAGCAGTTACTCGACTATTCGCTCTGGAAACACCATATATTTT
TRBJ2-5 | TRBD2 | TRBV7-9 | . | 16 | CASSPGLAGALETQYF | TGTGCCAGCAGCCCCGGACTAGCGGGAGCCTTGGAGACCCAGTACTTC
TRBJ1-1 | . | TRBV11-2 | . | 14 | CASMTDRWNTEAFF | TGTGCCAGCATGACAGATAGATGGAACACTGAAGCTTTCTTT
TRBJ2-7 | . | TRBV7-2 | few | 15 | CASSLEASGSYEQYF | TGTGCCAGCAGCTTAGAGGCCAGCGGCTCCTACGAGCAGTACTTC
TRBJ2-1 | TRBD2 | TRBV19 | . | 15 | CASRGGIPSYNEQFF | TGTGCCAGTAGGGGGGGGATTCCCTCCTACAATGAGCAGTTCTTC
TRBJ1-4 | . | TRBV9 | . | 14 | CASSVGGGTEKLFF | TGTGCCAGCAGCGTAGGGGGGGGGACGGAAAAACTGTTTTTT
TRBJ2-7 | TRBD2 | TRBV7-2 | . | 17 | CASSSGLAGRPGYEQYF | TGTGCCAGCAGCTCGGGACTAGCGGGAAGGCCAGGCTACGAGCAGTACTTC
TRBJ2-7 | TRBD2 | TRBV10-3 | once | 17 | CAISETSGRAWTYEQYF | TGTGCCATCAGTGAAACTAGCGGGAGGGCCTGGACCTACGAGCAGTACTTC
TRBJ2-5 | TRBD2 | TRBV20-1 | . | 20 | CSASLSRGTLAGGYQETQYF | TGCAGTGCTAGTTTATCACGGGGGACACTAGCGGGAGGGTACCAAGAGACCCAGTACTTC
TRBJ1-1 | . | TRBV6-1 | . | 15 | CASSETVGGNTEAFF | TGTGCCAGCAGTGAAACAGTGGGGGGCAACACTGAAGCTTTCTTT
TRBJ2-2 | TRBD2 | TRBV5-5 | . | 16 | CASSLVGGAGTGELFF | TGTGCCAGCAGCTTGGTCGGGGGGGCCGGTACCGGGGAGCTGTTTTTT
TRBJ2-2 | TRBD2 | TRBV7-3 | . | 16 | CASIIGLAAYTGELFF | TGTGCCAGCATTATCGGGCTAGCGGCTTACACCGGGGAGCTGTTTTTT
TRBJ1-1 | . | TRBV6-5 | . | 12 | CASSPRQGEAFF | TGTGCCAGCAGTCCACGTCAAGGGGAAGCTTTCTTT
TRBJ2-5 | . | TRBV19 | . | 13 | CASSHPPGETQYF | TGTGCCAGTAGTCACCCTCCAGGGGAGACCCAGTACTTC
TRBJ2-7 | TRBD1 | TRBV10-3 | . | 14 | CAIRGDRASHEQYF | TGTGCCATCAGGGGTGACAGGGCTAGCCACGAGCAGTACTTC
TRBJ1-1 | TRBD1 | TRBV6-5 | . | 13 | CASRPTWDRVAFF | TGTGCCAGCAGACCGACATGGGACAGGGTGGCTTTCTTT
TRBJ2-7 | . | TRBV9 | . | 14 | CASSVDGASHEQYF | TGTGCCAGCAGCGTAGACGGGGCGAGCCACGAGCAGTACTTC
TRBJ1-4 | . | TRBV7-2 | . | 14 | CASSLRRGGEKLFF | TGTGCCAGCAGCTTACGGCGGGGGGGTGAAAAACTGTTTTTT
TRBJ2-3 | . | TRBV3-1/TRBV3-2 | . | 13 | CASSLRDLNTQYF | TGTGCCAGCAGCCTCCGGGACCTTAACACGCAGTATTTT
TRBJ2-2 | . | TRBV7-3 | . | 15 | CASSPTGGNTGELFF | TGTGCCAGCAGCCCGACAGGCGGCAACACCGGGGAGCTGTTTTTT
TRBJ1-5 | TRBD1 | TRBV27 | . | 16 | CASFYRGLYSNQPQHF | TGTGCCAGCTTTTACAGGGGTCTTTATAGCAATCAGCCCCAGCATTTT
TRBJ2-7 | TRBD2 | TRBV7-2 | . | 16 | CASSLAPSGLAPEQYF | TGTGCCAGCAGCTTAGCGCCATCAGGACTAGCTCCCGAGCAGTACTTC
TRBJ2-7 | . | TRBV29-1 | . | 11 | CSVDQGYEQYF | TGCAGCGTTGACCAGGGGTACGAGCAGTACTTC
TRBJ1-4 | . | TRBV5-1 | . | 14 | CASSLGGDDEKLFF | TGCGCCAGCAGCTTGGGAGGGGATGATGAAAAACTGTTTTTT
TRBJ1-3 | . | TRBV3-1/TRBV3-2 | . | 15 | CASSRRGKGGNTIYF | TGTGCCAGCAGCCGGCGGGGCAAAGGGGGAAACACCATATATTTT
TRBJ2-3 | TRBD1 | TRBV28 | . | 14 | CASSLDREGDTQYF | TGTGCCAGCAGTTTGGACAGGGAAGGAGATACGCAGTATTTT
TRBJ2-2 | . | TRBV6-5 | . | 14 | CASTRSVETGELFF | TGTGCCAGCACCCGGTCTGTCGAGACCGGGGAGCTGTTTTTT
TRBJ2-2 | . | TRBV12-3/TRBV12-4 | . | 12 | CASRAGPGELFF | TGTGCCAGTCGGGCAGGACCCGGGGAGCTGTTTTTT
TRBJ1-2 | . | TRBV20-1 | once | 10 | CSARDSRHHF | TGCAGTGCTAGAGATAGCCGACACCACTTC
TRBJ1-5 | . | TRBV6-5 | . | 15 | CASSYSGASNQPQHF | TGTGCCAGCAGTTACTCAGGGGCAAGTAATCAGCCCCAGCATTTT
TRBJ2-7 | . | TRBV6-5 | . | 14 | CASSTRDRPLEQYF | TGTGCCAGCAGTACCCGGGACCGCCCTCTTGAGCAGTACTTC
TRBJ2-7 | . | TRBV9 | . | 14 | CASSVRGGRYEQYF | TGTGCCAGCAGCGTCCGGGGCGGACGATACGAGCAGTACTTC
TRBJ1-3 | . | TRBV5-1 | . | 18 | CASSLMGLTSGTGNTIYF | TGCGCCAGCAGCTTGATGGGGTTGACCTCCGGCACCGGAAACACCATATATTTT
TRBJ1-5 | . | TRBV3-1/TRBV3-2 | . | 15 | CASSPTKDSNQPQHF | TGTGCCAGCAGCCCCACAAAAGATAGCAATCAGCCCCAGCATTTT
TRBJ1-5 | . | TRBV15 | . | 12 | CATSRTGQPQHF | TGTGCCACCAGTCGGACGGGTCAGCCCCAGCATTTT
TRBJ1-2 | . | TRBV2 | . | 12 | CASPGVNYGYTF | TGTGCCAGCCCTGGAGTTAACTATGGCTACACCTTC
TRBJ2-2 | TRBD2 | TRBV10-3 | . | 18 | CAISESGLAGEGTGELFF | TGTGCCATCAGTGAGTCTGGACTAGCGGGAGAGGGCACCGGGGAGCTGTTTTTT
TRBJ2-1 | . | TRBV7-8 | . | 16 | CASSPLRQVSYNEQFF | TGTGCCAGCAGCCCCCTTCGCCAGGTCTCCTACAATGAGCAGTTCTTC